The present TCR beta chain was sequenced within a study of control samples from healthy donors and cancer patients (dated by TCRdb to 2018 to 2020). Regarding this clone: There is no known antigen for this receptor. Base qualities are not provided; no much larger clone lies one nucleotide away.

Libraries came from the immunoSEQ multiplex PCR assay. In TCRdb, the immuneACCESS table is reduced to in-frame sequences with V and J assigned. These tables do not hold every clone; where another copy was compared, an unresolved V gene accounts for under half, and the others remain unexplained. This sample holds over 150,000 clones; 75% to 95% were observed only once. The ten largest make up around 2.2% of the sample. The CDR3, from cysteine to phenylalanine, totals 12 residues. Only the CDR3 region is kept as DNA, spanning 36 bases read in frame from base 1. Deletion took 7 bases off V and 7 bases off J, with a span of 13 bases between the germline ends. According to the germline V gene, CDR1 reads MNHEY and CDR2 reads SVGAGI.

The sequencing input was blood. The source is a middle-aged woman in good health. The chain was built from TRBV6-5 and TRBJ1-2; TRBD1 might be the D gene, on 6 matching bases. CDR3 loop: CASKGGGIGYTF. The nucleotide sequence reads TGTGCCAGCAAGGGCGGGGGCATTGGCTACACCTTC.